This T cell receptor beta chain came from a study of blood T cells in healthy people across ages. Then a second PCR, running about 6 to 12 cycles, was carried out with a sample-barcoded 5' primer and a J-beta primer mix. All cDNA molecules were each tagged by a template-switch adaptor with 12 random nucleotides. Each single sample gave us at least 2.5 million CDR3-containing paired-end reads. MiXCR was run by TCRdb on the 5' RACE reads, yielding one entry per CDR3 protein. The sample holds fewer than 750,000 distinct CDR3 sequences, about 51% seen once. Study-level findings and limits: What prevented conclusive comparison of naive and antigen-experienced cells was that PBMCs were unsorted. Versus aged donors, long-lived donors had higher diversity and more naive CD4+ cells.

This clonotype was observed a handful of times. Its antigen is undetermined. The CDR3 extends over 16 amino acids. With 4 bases clipped from V and 7 bases from J, the junction kept 11 bases outside the gene matches. Looked up from germline, CDR1 is SGHRS and CDR2 is YFSETQ. Source material: blood. The TCR was taken from a woman of 80 years or more in good health. The J gene is TRBJ2-1, the V gene TRBV5-1, with 10 bases that match TRBD2. The CDR3: CASSPDLAGAGNEQFF. Here the CDR3 DNA reads TGCGCCAGCAGCCCTGATCTAGCGGGGGCCGGTAATGAGCAGTTCTTC.